Shown below are 23 T cell receptor beta chains from a single sample sequenced in a study of shared clonotypes between healthy human individuals. Using immunoSEQ multiplex PCR, the repertoire was profiled, and TCRdb retains in-frame clones only, with some absent. The sample includes about 1 million clones, approximately 70% of them seen just once. The sequencing sample was made of memory CD4+ T cells sorted from blood. Subset in this sample: CD45RA-negative fraction. The origin of the receptors is a man aged 18 to 29 in good health.

This clone has only a few counts. This chain uses TRBV5-1 with TRBJ2-2, with D possibly matching TRBD1 (6 bases). The CDR3 extends over 16 amino acids. V was clipped by 7 bases and J by 0 bases, with 16 bases between them. The germline V gene encodes CDR1 SGHRS and CDR2 YFSETQ. The CDR3: CASENGRTANTGELFF. In DNA form, the CDR3 reads TGCGCCAGCGAGAACGGCAGGACAGCGAACACCGGGGAGCTGTTTTTT. Full variable domain (rest looked up from reference TRBV5-1 and TRBJ2-2): KAGVTQTPRYLIKTRGQQVTLSCSPISGHRSVSWYQQTPGQGLQFLFEYFSETQRNKGNFPGRFSGRQFSNSRSEMNVSTLELGDSALYLCASENGRTANTGELFFGEGSRLTVL.

The rearrangement uses TRBV28 and TRBJ2-3; D is unclear. The V gene's germline CDR1 is MDHEN and CDR2 SYDVKM. This CDR3 spans 14 amino acids. Trimming stripped 3 bases from V and 2 bases from J, with 9 bases between. This CDR3 reads CASSLEHPTDTQYF. The CDR3 DNA follows: TGTGCCAGCAGTTTGGAACACCCCACAGATACGCAGTATTTT.

The chain combines TRBV7-3 with TRBJ2-2; D tentatively fits TRBD1 or TRBD2 (7 bases each). The V end lost 3 bases, the J end lost 4 bases, and 12 bases lay between the germline ends. The CDR3 runs 15 residues. CDR1 SGHTA and CDR2 FQGTGA come from the germline V gene. The DNA for the CDR3 is TGTGCCAGCAGCTTCCAGGGGGGGCCCACCGGGGAGCTGTTTTTT. This codes for CASSFQGGPTGELFF.

The chain has TRBV5-5 and TRBJ1-6; no reliable D call. The germline gives CDR1 SGHKS, CDR2 YYEKEE (reference sequence). The V end lost 0 bases, the J end lost 5 bases, and 9 bases lay between the germline ends. This CDR3 region has 15 residues. The CDR3 bases are TGTGCCAGCAGCTTGGGCATCGGCAATAATTCACCCCTCCACTTT. It encodes CASSLGIGNNSPLHF.

This clone came up once. The chain uses TRBV7-8 and TRBJ1-1, with a possible D match to TRBD1 (5 bases). Germline V lookup: CDR1 SGHVS, CDR2 FQNEAQ. With 8 bases removed from V and 11 bases from J, the gap between germline ends came to 21 bases. The CDR3 has 13 amino acids. The CDR3 is CASGISGDSRAFF. The CDR3 DNA reads as TGTGCCAGCGGGATAAGCGGGGACTCGCGGGCTTTCTTT.

V usage is TRBV5-1 and J usage is TRBJ2-1; TRBD2 matches at 11 bases. CDR1 and CDR2 (germline): SGHRS, YFSETQ. The CDR3 totals 21 residues. V dropped 2 bases and J dropped 0; count of bases not matched to a gene: 16. The CDR3 here is CASSFRPSGTSGPSSYNEQFF. CDR3 DNA sequence: TGCGCCAGCAGCTTTAGACCATCCGGGACTAGCGGACCCAGCTCCTACAATGAGCAGTTCTTC. Full variable domain (rest looked up from reference TRBV5-1 and TRBJ2-1): KAGVTQTPRYLIKTRGQQVTLSCSPISGHRSVSWYQQTPGQGLQFLFEYFSETQRNKGNFPGRFSGRQFSNSRSEMNVSTLELGDSALYLCASSFRPSGTSGPSSYNEQFFGPGTRLTVL.

The V call is TRBV5-1, the J call TRBJ2-7; D uncertain. Germline loops: CDR1 SGHRS, CDR2 YFSETQ. The CDR3 length is 14 residues. V was clipped by 0 bases and J by 0 bases, with 7 bases between them. CDR3 loop: CASSLEQYSYEQYF. DNA of the CDR3: TGCGCCAGCAGCTTGGAACAGTACTCCTACGAGCAGTACTTC.

This chain joins TRBV18 and TRBJ1-3, with D perhaps TRBD1 (5 bases). This CDR3 spans 15 amino acids. The germline V gene encodes CDR1 KGHSH and CDR2 LQKENI. Trimming took off 5 bases at V and 0 bases at J, with 11 bases between the two ends. CDR3 DNA sequence: TGTGCCAGCTCAGCCCTAGGGACCTCTGGAAACACCATATATTTT. This translates into CASSALGTSGNTIYF.

The chain is built from TRBV7-2 and TRBJ1-6; D call uncertain. This CDR3 has 15 residues. Trimming cost V 2 bases and J 2 bases, with 7 bases left between them. Germline V gene sequence: CDR1 SGHTA, CDR2 FQGNSA. Written as DNA, the CDR3 is TGTGCCAGCAGCTTAAGTCCGACCTATAATTCACCCCTCCACTTT. Its protein product is CASSLSPTYNSPLHF.

This clone was counted once. The chain links TRBV6-5 to TRBJ1-2, with D hard to call. CDR1 is MNHEY and CDR2 is SVGAGI in the germline V gene. The germline V and J ends were trimmed by 0 bases and 4 bases, with 6 bases remaining between them. This CDR3 has 13 residues. CDR3 loop: CASSYSKSYGYTF. DNA of the CDR3: TGTGCCAGCAGTTACTCGAAGTCCTATGGCTACACCTTC.

The chain employs TRBV25-1 and TRBJ2-5, with D possibly matching TRBD2 (5 bases). Trimming shortened V by 4 bases and J by 1 base, and 10 bases separated the two germline ends. The CDR3 loop spans 14 amino acids. Germline values: CDR1 MGHDK, CDR2 SYGVNS. The CDR3 is CASSVRGSQETQYF. The CDR3 DNA reads as TGTGCCAGCAGTGTACGGGGATCCCAAGAGACCCAGTACTTC.

This clone has only a few counts. The V and J genes are TRBV11-2 and TRBJ1-3, with 8 bases matching TRBD1. Germline V gene sequence: CDR1 SGHAT, CDR2 FQNNGV. V lost 4 bases, J lost 2 bases, and 7 bases stayed unmatched. The CDR3 totals 16 residues. The CDR3 sequence is CASSSYRGATGNTIYF. DNA for the CDR3: TGTGCCAGCAGCTCGTACAGGGGGGCCACTGGAAACACCATATATTTT. The variable domain in full, completed from reference TRBV11-2 and TRBJ1-3, reads EAGVAQSPRYKIIEKRQSVAFWCNPISGHATLYWYQQILGQGPKLLIQFQNNGVVDDSQLPKDRFSAERLKGVDSTLKIQPAKLEDSAVYLCASSSYRGATGNTIYFGEGSWLTVV.

This clone was found many times. Mismatch with germline at one junction end may stem from a read error. The chain couples TRBV7-7 to TRBJ2-5; 11 nucleotides match TRBD2. The CDR3 is made up of 16 amino acids. CDR1 and CDR2 from the germline V gene are SSHAT and FNYEAQ (reference sequence). CDR3 loop: CASSTIAGGPSETQYF. CDR3 coding DNA: TGTGCTAGCAGCACTATAGCGGGGGGGCCGTCAGAGACCCAGTACTTC.

The V gene is TRBV10-3, the J gene TRBJ2-7; D gene ambiguous. V was cut by 6 bases and J by 3 bases, with 15 bases left in between. This CDR3 comprises 14 residues. Germline lookup yields CDR1 ENHRY and CDR2 SYGVKD. The DNA for the CDR3 is TGTGCCATCAGGAGCGATACACAATACTACGAGCAGTACTTC. This sequence encodes CAIRSDTQYYEQYF.

V usage is TRBV5-5 and J usage is TRBJ1-6; 8 nucleotides line up with TRBD1. With V trimmed by 1 base and J by 9 bases, 3 bases remained unmatched. Germline loops: CDR1 SGHKS, CDR2 YYEKEE (reference sequence). The CDR3 is 14 residues long. The CDR3 spells CASSLQGAASPLHF. In DNA, the CDR3 is TGTGCCAGCAGCTTGCAGGGGGCAGCTTCACCCCTCCACTTT.

V is TRBV28 and J is TRBJ1-3; D is undetermined. The CDR3 extends over 15 amino acids. Per the germline V gene, CDR1 is MDHEN and CDR2 is SYDVKM. V was pared by 4 bases and J by 3 bases, with 13 bases between. The CDR3 DNA reads as TGTGCCAGCAGTTGGACGCAGGAGATTGGAAACACCATATATTTT. This codes for CASSWTQEIGNTIYF.

V usage is TRBV10-1 and J usage is TRBJ2-2, with TRBD1 matching 7 bases. The CDR3 is 14 amino acids. J gave up 0 bases and V 7 bases, and 2 bases lay outside the gene matches. CDR1 is WNHNN, CDR2 SYGVQD, per germline (reference sequence). The CDR3 nucleotides read TGCGCCAGCAAGGGGGCGGCGAACACCGGGGAGCTGTTTTTT. Protein sequence: CASKGAANTGELFF.

This chain joins TRBV10-3 and TRBJ2-2; 7 bases agree with TRBD2. CDR3 size: 14 residues. Looked up from germline, CDR1 is ENHRY and CDR2 is SYGVKD. Trimming removed 8 bases from V and 2 bases from J; junction bases left unmatched: 5. The CDR3 here is CAIAWEGNTGELFF. The CDR3 coding sequence is TGTGCCATCGCCTGGGAGGGTAACACCGGGGAGCTGTTTTTT.

As to this clone: Within the sample, other DNA sequences also encode this same CDR3. The V gene is TRBV30, the J gene TRBJ2-1; the match to TRBD1 covers 9 bases. This CDR3 has 15 amino acids. V lost 1 base, J lost 4 bases, and 5 bases stayed unmatched. The germline CDR1 and CDR2 sequences are GTSNPN and SVGIG (reference sequence). In DNA form, the CDR3 reads TGTGCCTGGAGTGGAGGACAGGGGAGGTACAATGAGCAGTTCTTC. Residues: CAWSGGQGRYNEQFF.

The rearrangement uses TRBV30 and TRBJ2-2; D call uncertain. This CDR3 has 14 amino acids. The V end was cut by 5 bases, the J end by 2 bases, with 12 bases between. Germline lookup yields CDR1 GTSNPN and CDR2 SVGIG (reference sequence). CDR3 in DNA: TGTGCCTGGCACGCGAAGGTTAACACCGGGGAGCTGTTTTTT. It yields the protein CAWHAKVNTGELFF.

About this clone itself: A far larger clone is one base from this, pointing to a likely read error. The rearrangement uses TRBV7-9 and TRBJ2-3; TRBD2 might be the D (6 bases). The CDR3 is made up of 13 amino acids. CDR1 is SEHNR and CDR2 is FQNEAQ in the germline V gene (reference sequence). In DNA, the CDR3 is TGTGTCAGCAGCCGCGGGGAAGGGAATACGCAGTATTTT. Protein product: CVSSRGEGNTQYF.

V gene TRBV19 combines with J gene TRBJ1-1; no reliable D call. Germline V gene lookup returns CDR1 LNHDA and CDR2 SQIVND (reference sequence). With 5 bases removed from V and 1 base from J, the gap between germline ends came to 14 bases. The CDR3 loop spans 15 amino acids. CDR3 DNA: TGTGCCAGTAGTGAGTCGAGGCGGAGGAACACTGAAGCTTTCTTT. Translating gives CASSESRRRNTEAFF.

As for this clone: Given a much more abundant clone one base away, this may be a read error. Additional DNA sequences in this sample encode the identical CDR3. The V and J genes are TRBV7-9 and TRBJ2-3; possible D gene TRBD1, 6 bases. The CDR3 contains 15 residues. Germline CDR1 and CDR2: SEHNR and FQNEAQ (reference sequence). V gave up 0 bases and J gave up 0 bases, with 7 bases separating them. The CDR3 loop reads CASSLAGASTDTQYF. CDR3 bases: TGTGCCAGCAGCTTAGCGGGGGCTAGCACAGATACGCAGTATTTT.